The T cell receptor beta chain under discussion was sequenced for a study of T cell repertoires in cytomegalovirus infection. The CDR3 totals 12 residues. The V end was cut by 1 base, the J end by 2 bases, with 6 bases between. Germline V gene lookup returns CDR1 DFQATT and CDR2 SNEGSKA (reference sequence). TCRdb redid the calling of the reads with MiXCR, one entry per CDR3 protein. Of 70,000 to 95,000 distinct CDR3 sequences in the sample, 25% to 30% were seen once. As regards this clonotype: What it binds is not known.

The rearrangement links TRBV20-1 to TRBJ2-7; no reliable D call. This sequence was found in a human donor in good health (CMV status not recorded). Some clones in this sample may be carry-over from other donors' samples. The sample was CD8+ T cells from cultured PBMCs, taken from culture after CMV antigen stimulation. CDR3 bases: TGCAGTGCTAGAGGTCAGGCCTACGAGCAGTACTTC. It specifies CSARGQAYEQYF.